A selection of T cell receptor beta chains follows, all from one sample in a study of blood T cell repertoires in COVID-19. Produced via immunoSEQ multiplex PCR; TCRdb's table is partial and in-frame only. The table includes 90,000 or so clones, roughly 83% detected once. The sequenced sample was peripheral blood. The receptors shown here come from a man aged 50-59 years with active COVID-19. The CDR3 runs from the conserved cysteine through the conserved F or W.

V gene	CDR3 protein
TRBV10-3	CAISIEAQETQYF
TRBV2	CASSQNYNGYTF
TRBV14	CASSQGMGGVYSYNEQFF
TRBV5-6	CASAQGAIDTEAFF
TRBV7-7	CASSLSGGTDMQYF
TRBV4-2	CASSQVSGIPMDEQYF
TRBV27	CASSLSAEGTAYF
TRBV7-9	CASSLEGSTDTQYF
TRBV2	CASSDAQGAYGYTF
TRBV15	CATLGGVGPYRYTF